These 20 T cell receptor beta chains were all obtained from the same sample, sequenced in a study of technical replicates of blood from a handful of donors. Method: immunoSEQ multiplex PCR; TCRdb's copy keeps in-frame clones and lacks some. The sample holds tens of thousands of clones, 95% to 96% seen once. The sequenced sample consisted of T cells isolated from PBMCs. The receptors originated from a human donor in good health.

This chain links TRBV6-1 with TRBJ1-2; weak D call: TRBD1 (6 bases). The CDR3 length is 14 residues. Germline-derived CDR1 and CDR2 are MNHNS and SASEGT. Trimming shortened V by 1 base and J by 3 bases, and 9 bases separated the two germline ends. The CDR3 region has the DNA TGTGCCAGCAGTGAAGGTGCAGGGGACTATGGCTACACCTTC. Protein product: CASSEGAGDYGYTF.

This clone has just one count. The J gene is TRBJ2-5, the V gene TRBV29-1; 7 bases are shared with TRBD1. CDR1 is SQVTM and CDR2 is ANQGSEA in the germline V gene. Unmatched junction bases numbered 6, after V lost 6 bases and J lost 2 bases. The CDR3 length is 13 residues. The CDR3 DNA reads as TGCAGCGTCGTTGCCAGGGGGCAAGAGACCCAGTACTTC. Its protein product is CSVVARGQETQYF. The full variable domain, its missing parts supplied by reference TRBV29-1 and TRBJ2-5, is SAVISQKPSRDICQRGTSLTIQCQVDSQVTMMFWYRQQPGQSLTLIATANQGSEATYESGFVIDKFPISRPNLTFSTLTVSNMSPEDSSIYLCSVVARGQETQYFGPGTRLLVL.

This clone was counted between two and nine times. This sequence joins TRBV7-2 and TRBJ2-1, with D perhaps matching TRBD1 (5 bases). Looked up from germline, CDR1 is SGHTA and CDR2 is FQGNSA. This CDR3 is built from 14 residues. The V gene lost 3 bases and the J gene lost 2 bases, with 8 bases spanning the gap. CDR3 DNA: TGTGCCAGCAGCTTCCAGGACACCTACAATGAGCAGTTCTTC. It codes for CASSFQDTYNEQFF.

The chain uses TRBV13 and TRBJ2-7, with D possibly TRBD2 on 5 matching bases. Germline CDR1 PRHDT, CDR2 FYEKMQ (reference sequence). This CDR3 spans 14 amino acids. The ends were cut back, 4 bases at V and 2 bases at J, with 12 bases in the middle. The CDR3 DNA reads TGTGCCAGCAGCTCAGGAAGAGGGCCCTACGAGCAGTACTTC. Its translation: CASSSGRGPYEQYF. The full variable domain, its missing parts supplied by reference TRBV13 and TRBJ2-7, is AAGVIQSPRHLIKEKRETATLKCYPIPRHDTVYWYQQGPGQDPQFLISFYEKMQSDKGSIPDRFSAQQFSDYHSELNMSSLELGDSALYFCASSSGRGPYEQYFGPGTRLTVT.

The chain has TRBV29-1 and TRBJ2-7, with 7 positions matching TRBD1. With V trimmed by 7 bases and J by 2 bases, 11 bases remained unmatched. This CDR3 region has 14 residues. Per the germline V gene, CDR1 is SQVTM and CDR2 is ANQGSEA. DNA for the CDR3: TGCAGCGAGGCCCGACAGGGCCAACCCTACGAGCAGTACTTC. It codes for CSEARQGQPYEQYF.

This chain connects TRBV6-5 to TRBJ2-7; 7 positions agree with TRBD1. The CDR3 covers 14 residues. J gave up 6 bases and V 5 bases, and 10 bases lay outside the gene matches. In germline, CDR1 is MNHEY, CDR2 SVGAGI. For the CDR3, the DNA is TGTGCCAGCAGTCTGGGATTTAACAGGGGCGAGCAGTACTTC. Its protein product is CASSLGFNRGEQYF.

The V gene is TRBV30, the J gene TRBJ1-1, with a tentative D call TRBD1 (5 bases). The V gene's germline CDR1 is GTSNPN and CDR2 SVGIG (reference sequence). This CDR3 is built from 12 residues. The V end lost 4 bases, the J end lost 1 base, and 7 bases lay between the germline ends. Here the CDR3 DNA reads TGTGCCTGGATCGACAGGAACACTGAAGCTTTCTTT. Translating gives CAWIDRNTEAFF. The full variable domain, its missing parts supplied by reference TRBV30 and TRBJ1-1, is SQTIHQWPATLVQPVGSPLSLECTVEGTSNPNLYWYRQAAGRGLQLLFYSVGIGQISSEVPQNLSASRPQDRQFILSSKKLLLSDSGFYLCAWIDRNTEAFFGQGTRLTVV.

The chain uses TRBV9 and TRBJ2-3; perhaps TRBD2 as D (6 bases). The CDR3 spans 14 residues. The V gene lost 4 bases and the J gene lost 4 bases, with 13 bases spanning the gap. Germline V gene sequence: CDR1 SGDLS, CDR2 YYNGEE. In DNA, the CDR3 is TGTGCCAGCAGCAGCGGGCCCAACTCAGATACGCAGTATTTT. Protein product: CASSSGPNSDTQYF. Using reference TRBV9 and TRBJ2-3 for the parts outside the CDR3, the full variable domain is DSGVTQTPKHLITATGQRVTLRCSPRSGDLSVYWYQQSLDQGLQFLIQYYNGEERAKGNILERFSAQQFPDLHSELNLSSLELGDSALYFCASSSGPNSDTQYFGPGTRLTVL.

The sample holds one count of this clone. Here the CDR3 reads CASSQGWGTLGQPQHF. The CDR3 DNA reads as TGCGCCAGCAGCCAAGGCTGGGGGACTCTGGGGCAGCCCCAGCATTTT. The chain links TRBV4-1 to TRBJ1-5; D may be TRBD1 (5 bases). V was shortened by 1 base and J by 7 bases, with 17 bases between the two germline ends. CDR3 size: 16 residues. CDR1 MGHRA and CDR2 YSYEKL come from the germline V gene.

This chain links TRBV6-5 with TRBJ1-1; D not certain. The V and J ends lost 0 bases and 4 bases respectively, with 12 bases between them. This CDR3 region has 15 residues. CDR1 is MNHEY and CDR2 is SVGAGI in the germline V gene. CDR3 sequence: CASSYSTGFSTEAFF. CDR3 nucleotide sequence: TGTGCCAGCAGTTACTCGACTGGGTTTAGCACTGAAGCTTTCTTT.

The gene calls are TRBV2 and TRBJ2-1; 11 bases fit TRBD2. The length of the CDR3 is 15 residues. Germline V CDR1 and CDR2: SNHLY, FYNNEI. V lost 7 bases and J lost 2; bases outside the gene matches: 4. The CDR3 is CASTGTSGAYNEQFF. Written as DNA, the CDR3 is TGTGCCAGCACCGGGACTAGCGGAGCCTACAATGAGCAGTTCTTC.

The chain links TRBV7-9 to TRBJ2-1, with TRBD2 matching over 10 bases. V lost 5 bases, J lost 6 bases, and 10 bases stayed unmatched. From germline, CDR1 is SEHNR and CDR2 FQNEAQ (reference sequence). The CDR3 length is 16 residues. The CDR3 region is CASSPPGLAIGNEQFF. The CDR3 bases are TGTGCCAGCAGCCCACCGGGACTAGCGATTGGCAATGAGCAGTTCTTC.

V gene TRBV19 combines with J gene TRBJ2-7, with 11 positions matching TRBD2. The CDR3 spans 15 residues. The junction had 7 bases not matched to a gene; V was cut back by 6 bases and J by 3 bases. Germline CDR1 and CDR2: LNHDA and SQIVND (reference sequence). CDR3 region: CASSILAGGSYEQYF. Written as DNA, the CDR3 is TGTGCCAGTAGCATTTTAGCGGGAGGGAGCTACGAGCAGTACTTC.

This chain connects TRBV9 to TRBJ2-1, with 10 bases fitting TRBD2. The CDR3 runs to 15 residues. Germline V lookup: CDR1 SGDLS, CDR2 YYNGEE. Trimming cost V 3 bases and J 3 bases; bases outside gene matches: 3. The CDR3 nucleotides are TGTGCCAGCAGCGGTACTAGCGGGGACTACAATGAGCAGTTCTTC. It yields the protein CASSGTSGDYNEQFF. Based on the CDR3 plus reference TRBV9 and TRBJ2-1, the full variable domain is DSGVTQTPKHLITATGQRVTLRCSPRSGDLSVYWYQQSLDQGLQFLIQYYNGEERAKGNILERFSAQQFPDLHSELNLSSLELGDSALYFCASSGTSGDYNEQFFGPGTRLTVL.

This clone was detected a few times. V is TRBV7-3 and J is TRBJ1-6, with D possibly matching TRBD1 (6 bases). V was trimmed by 5 bases and J by 9 bases, leaving 17 bases between them. Germline assignment: CDR1 SGHTA and CDR2 FQGTGA. There are 15 residues in the CDR3. In nucleotides, the CDR3 is TGTGCCAGCAGCGCACAGGGAGATCGGTCTTCACCCCTCCACTTT. Encoded protein: CASSAQGDRSSPLHF.

The rearrangement links TRBV5-1 to TRBJ1-5; D not resolved. V lost 0 bases and J lost 3, with 7 bases in between. The CDR3 runs 14 residues. CDR1 is SGHRS, CDR2 YFSETQ, per germline. The CDR3 DNA is TGCGCCAGCAGCTTGGGTGGGCCCAATCAGCCCCAGCATTTT. Translating gives CASSLGGPNQPQHF.

The chain employs TRBV5-5 and TRBJ1-4; no clear D gene. This CDR3 has 13 residues. Between the trimmed V and J ends, which lost 8 bases and 3 bases, there was a span of 11 bases. Germline CDR1 is SGHKS and CDR2 is YYEKEE (reference sequence). The CDR3 loop is CASYKTPNEKLFF. CDR3 sequence (DNA): TGTGCCAGTTACAAAACCCCTAATGAAAAACTGTTTTTT.

This chain links TRBV28 with TRBJ2-5; tentative D call: TRBD2 (7 bases). In germline, CDR1 is MDHEN, CDR2 SYDVKM. The CDR3 has 17 amino acids. V was trimmed by 6 bases and J by 5 bases, leaving 25 bases between them. CDR3 coding DNA: TGTGCCAGCAGCCTCGACCCTAGCGGAGGGGGGGACGAGACCCAGTACTTC. Translated, it gives CASSLDPSGGGDETQYF.

The rearrangement uses TRBV29-1 and TRBJ2-7; 9 nucleotides align to TRBD1. The J segment lost 0 bases and the V segment lost 3 bases, leaving 3 bases of the junction unmatched. There are 14 residues in the CDR3. CDR1 and CDR2 (germline): SQVTM, ANQGSEA. For the CDR3, the DNA is TGCAGCGTTGAGGGACAGGGAACCTCCTACGAGCAGTACTTC. This codes for CSVEGQGTSYEQYF.

CDR3 nucleotide sequence: TGCAGCGTTGAAGACGGACAGGGAGGGTATGAGCAGTTCTTC. Protein sequence: CSVEDGQGGYEQFF. The V and J genes are TRBV29-1 and TRBJ2-1; D possibly corresponds to TRBD1 (8 bases). The CDR3 loop spans 14 amino acids. Per germline, CDR1 SQVTM and CDR2 ANQGSEA. V was trimmed by 0 bases and J by 8 bases, leaving 14 bases between them.